This T cell receptor (beta chain) was profiled in a study of blood T cell repertoires in COVID-19. Overall study: Acute and convalescent COVID-19 specimens originated in the United States, Italy and Spain. PBMCs, B-cell-depleted T cells, or T cells provided the cDNA or gDNA that made up the material.

This CDR3 is 14 amino acids long. Germline lookup yields CDR1 KGHDR and CDR2 SFDVKD. With 4 bases clipped from V and 3 bases from J, the junction kept 4 bases outside the gene matches. The authors' processing: Reference gene primers were amplified, and this amplification served to estimate nucleated cell counts. Method: immunoSEQ multiplex PCR; TCRdb's copy keeps in-frame clones and lacks some. The V and J calls and clone size come from that table; D and trimming were worked out from the DNA. The sample shows 350,000 or so clones, nearly 90% of them seen only once. This TCR came from a man aged 18 to 29 with active or convalescent COVID-19. The material sequenced was peripheral blood. The rearrangement links TRBV24-1 to TRBJ2-5, with 7 bases identical to TRBD1. The CDR3 protein is CATSEWTGKETQYF. CDR3 DNA: TGTGCCACCAGTGAGTGGACAGGAAAAGAGACCCAGTACTTC.